This T cell receptor (beta chain) comes out of a study of blood T cell repertoires in COVID-19. Study-wide context: Spain, Italy and the United States supplied samples that represented acute and convalescent COVID-19. T cells, B-cell-depleted T cells, or PBMCs provided the cDNA or gDNA that served as material.

This study enrolled people aged about 18 to 90 from approximately 25 US geographic areas. Germline V lookup: CDR1 SGHTA, CDR2 FQGNSA. V was pared by 5 bases and J by 6 bases, with 8 bases between. This CDR3 is built from 13 residues. In the authors' workflow: Counts of nucleated cells, estimated from reference gene primer amplification, were obtained. The assay was immunoSEQ multiplex PCR, and TCRdb's table has in-frame clones only and misses some. V, J and clone size are those of that table, while D and trimming were read from the DNA. This table holds under 200,000 clones, about 86% found once. The origin of this receptor is a woman in her 50s in a cohort exposed to, infected with or recovered from COVID-19 (not recorded which). The sample taken for sequencing was PBMCs or T cells enriched from blood (not recorded which). This chain joins TRBV7-2 and TRBJ1-6; D is unclear. DNA for the CDR3: TGTGCCAGCAGCCCCCCCTTTAATTCACCCCTCCACTTT. Its translation: CASSPPFNSPLHF. The complete variable domain, with remaining parts taken from reference TRBV7-2 and TRBJ1-6, reads GAGVSQSPSNKVTEKGKDVELRCDPISGHTALYWYRQSLGQGLEFLIYFQGNSAPDKSGLPSDRFSAERTGGSVSTLTIQRTQQEDSAVYLCASSPPFNSPLHFGNGTRLTVT.